Shown below are 32 T cell receptor beta chains from a single sample sequenced in a study of blood T cell repertoires in COVID-19 (dated by TCRdb to 2018 to 2020). Library construction relied on the immunoSEQ multiplex PCR assay. The immuneACCESS repertoire file appears here via TCRdb, limited to in-frame rearrangements. These files lack a portion of the clones; in checked studies, under half of the deficit traces to unresolved V genes, and the cause of the others is not known. The sample records just over 60,000 clones, approximately 79% of which are singletons. The leading ten clones occupy about a fifth of the sample. The source material was peripheral blood. The receptors derive from a woman older than 75 with active or convalescent COVID-19.

There are a few counts of this clone. The chain has TRBV5-1 and TRBJ1-1; TRBD1 matches at 7 bases. Germline V lookup: CDR1 SGHRS, CDR2 YFSETQ. The CDR3 extends over 14 amino acids. Trimming removed 4 bases from V and 5 bases from J; junction bases left unmatched: 8. CDR3 region: CASSVGTVETEAFF. The CDR3 nucleotides read TGCGCCAGCAGCGTGGGGACAGTGGAAACTGAAGCTTTCTTT.

The chain carries TRBV15 and TRBJ1-5, with D perhaps TRBD1 (5 bases). The CDR3 has 15 residues. The V end was cut by 1 base, the J end by 1 base, with 8 bases between. From germline, CDR1 is LNHNV and CDR2 YYDKDF (reference sequence). The CDR3 nucleotides are TGTGCCACCAGCAGAGGCGGACACAGCAATCAGCCCCAGCATTTT. Encoded protein: CATSRGGHSNQPQHF. Full variable domain (rest looked up from reference TRBV15 and TRBJ1-5): DAMVIQNPRYQVTQFGKPVTLSCSQTLNHNVMYWYQQKSSQAPKLLFHYYDKDFNNEADTPDNFQSRRPNTSFCFLDIRSPGLGDTAMYLCATSRGGHSNQPQHFGDGTRLSIL.

CDR3 sequence (DNA): TGTGCCAGCAGCTTACGTGGCGGAGCCGCCTACGAGCAGTACTTC. Translating it yields CASSLRGGAAYEQYF. The chain is built from TRBV7-6 and TRBJ2-7; D call uncertain. V dropped 2 bases and J dropped 2 bases, with 13 bases sitting between them. This CDR3 spans 15 amino acids. The V gene's germline CDR1 is SGHVS and CDR2 FNYEAQ.

The V call is TRBV27, the J call TRBJ1-1; D may be TRBD1 (5 bases). CDR3 length: 16 residues. Trimming left V 5 bases short and J 4 bases short, with 20 bases between. Germline assignment: CDR1 MNHEY and CDR2 SMNVEV (reference sequence). The CDR3 coding sequence is TGTGCCAGCAGTCCCCCACGGACACAATCGTTCACTGAAGCTTTCTTT. It encodes CASSPPRTQSFTEAFF.

This chain uses TRBV2 with TRBJ2-3; TRBD2 agrees at 12 bases. Germline V gives CDR1 SNHLY, CDR2 FYNNEI. V trimming: 5 bases; J trimming: 6 bases; junction bases outside the gene matches: 6. The CDR3 covers 15 residues. The CDR3: CASSSLAGGPDTQYF. CDR3 DNA: TGTGCCAGCAGTTCCCTAGCGGGGGGGCCGGATACGCAGTATTTT.

This rearrangement joins TRBV6-5 to TRBJ2-7, with D perhaps TRBD2 (6 bases). Trimming took 8 bases from V and 2 from J, leaving 13 bases between them. This CDR3 region has 13 residues. Germline CDR1 reads MNHEY; CDR2 reads SVGAGI. CDR3 in DNA: TGTGCCAGCTGCGGGGACGGAGCCTACGAGCAGTACTTC. Protein sequence: CASCGDGAYEQYF.

J is TRBJ1-2 and V is TRBV5-1; D is possibly TRBD1 (5 bases). Between the trimmed V and J ends, which lost 4 bases and 0 bases, there was a span of 10 bases. The CDR3 spans 14 residues. Germline V lookup: CDR1 SGHRS, CDR2 YFSETQ. The CDR3 bases are TGCGCCAGCAGCCTCGGACAACCTAACTATGGCTACACCTTC. This translates into CASSLGQPNYGYTF.

This clone is a singleton in its sample. The rearrangement joins TRBV19 to TRBJ1-4, with 9 bases fitting TRBD1. In germline, CDR1 is LNHDA, CDR2 SQIVND (reference sequence). The CDR3 covers 14 residues. V lost 5 bases and J lost 7; bases outside the gene matches: 5. Here the CDR3 reads CASSVTGGPEKLFF. The CDR3 DNA is TGTGCCAGTAGTGTCACAGGGGGCCCTGAAAAACTGTTTTTT.

V usage is TRBV19 and J usage is TRBJ1-1, with D possibly TRBD1 on 6 matching bases. The V gene's germline CDR1 is LNHDA and CDR2 SQIVND (reference sequence). With 7 bases removed from V and 0 bases from J, the gap between germline ends came to 18 bases. The CDR3 has 16 amino acids. CDR3 nucleotide sequence: TGTGCCAGTACCCCTAGGGGGGGGCTTTTGAACACTGAAGCTTTCTTT. Protein: CASTPRGGLLNTEAFF.

The chain is built from TRBV5-1 and TRBJ1-1; D remains unclear. The CDR3 has 15 residues. V was shortened by 4 bases and J by 1 base, with 14 bases between the two germline ends. The germline CDR1 and CDR2 sequences are SGHRS and YFSETQ. The CDR3 DNA reads TGCGCCAGCAGCAGGACTCCTGTAACGAACACTGAAGCTTTCTTT. Its translation is CASSRTPVTNTEAFF.

This clone occurred many times. The rearrangement uses TRBV7-3 and TRBJ2-1; 8 positions match TRBD2. Germline loops: CDR1 SGHTA, CDR2 FQGTGA. Unmatched junction bases numbered 5, after V lost 3 bases and J lost 4 bases. This CDR3 is 15 amino acids long. The CDR3 DNA is TGTGCCAGCAGCTTGACGGGGGGGTTTTACAATGAGCAGTTCTTC. It is translated as CASSLTGGFYNEQFF.

The gene calls are TRBV9 and TRBJ1-2, with TRBD1 matching 8 bases. The CDR3 runs 15 residues. The J segment lost 8 bases and the V segment lost 2 bases, leaving 11 bases of the junction unmatched. Looked up from germline, CDR1 is SGDLS and CDR2 is YYNGEE. CDR3: CASSVGTGGFGGYTF. CDR3 nucleotide sequence: TGTGCCAGCAGCGTGGGAACAGGGGGTTTTGGCGGCTACACCTTC.

Within the sample, this clone is medium-sized (0.01 to 0.1%). The chain is built from TRBV19 and TRBJ1-2; 9 bases are a match to TRBD1. The trim removed 9 bases at V and 5 bases at J, leaving 10 bases unmatched. The CDR3 is 14 residues long. Germline loops: CDR1 LNHDA, CDR2 SQIVND (reference sequence). CDR3 amino acids: CASRAGTGLYGYTF. In nucleotides, the CDR3 is TGTGCCAGCCGAGCCGGGACAGGGTTATATGGCTACACCTTC.

The CDR3 nucleotides are TGTGCCAGCAGCGTGGCGGGTTGGGAGCCGGGAGCCACAGATACGCAGTATTTT. It yields the protein CASSVAGWEPGATDTQYF. The chain combines TRBV7-3 with TRBJ2-3; a possible D gene is TRBD2 (6 bases). CDR3 length equals 18 residues. Germline values: CDR1 SGHTA, CDR2 FQGTGA. V lost 5 bases to trimming and J lost 2 bases, with 23 bases between them.

The V and J genes are TRBV2 and TRBJ2-3; 12 nucleotides align to TRBD2. The ends lost 7 bases at V and 0 bases at J; junction bases unmatched: 11. The CDR3 consists of 18 residues. CDR1 SNHLY and CDR2 FYNNEI come from the germline V gene. The CDR3 DNA sequence: TGTGCCAGCATGAGACTAGCGGGGGCGACCTCTAGCACAGATACGCAGTATTTT. It specifies CASMRLAGATSSTDTQYF.

This clone was observed a handful of times. The V gene is TRBV14, the J gene TRBJ1-6; no clear D gene. The CDR3 loop spans 12 amino acids. The V gene lost 1 base and the J gene lost 9 bases, with 4 bases spanning the gap. From germline, CDR1 is SGHDN and CDR2 FVKESK. In DNA form, the CDR3 reads TGTGCCAGCAGCCAAGGGGCTTCACCCCTCCACTTT. It codes for CASSQGASPLHF.

The chain recombines TRBV11-2 with TRBJ2-5; 8 positions match TRBD2. The CDR3 is 15 amino acids. The J segment lost 5 bases and the V segment lost 2 bases, leaving 7 bases of the junction unmatched. Germline V gene lookup returns CDR1 SGHAT and CDR2 FQNNGV. CDR3 amino acids: CASSLTGGPRETQYF. The CDR3 DNA sequence: TGTGCCAGCAGCTTAACGGGGGGGCCAAGGGAGACCCAGTACTTC.

The V gene is TRBV18, the J gene TRBJ1-6; 7 positions agree with TRBD1. Germline V gene data show CDR1 as KGHSH and CDR2 as LQKENI. This CDR3 spans 16 amino acids. Trimming at V came to 1 base and at J to 3 bases, leaving 3 bases not matched to a gene. The CDR3 nucleotides are TGTGCCAGCTCACCACGGGGACAGAACTATAATTCACCCCTCCACTTT. It is translated as CASSPRGQNYNSPLHF.

A few counts support this clone. This chain connects TRBV2 to TRBJ2-5, with 10 nucleotides matching TRBD2. Germline V gene sequence: CDR1 SNHLY, CDR2 FYNNEI. The CDR3 totals 13 residues. V dropped 10 bases and J dropped 2; count of bases not matched to a gene: 4. As DNA, the CDR3 is TGTGCCACCGGACTAGCGGTTCAAGAGACCCAGTACTTC. This translates into CATGLAVQETQYF.

The chain is built from TRBV5-6 and TRBJ1-1; no reliable D call. V lost 0 bases and J lost 5, with 8 bases in between. The CDR3 runs to 13 residues. Germline lookup yields CDR1 SGHDT and CDR2 YYEEEE. CDR3: CASSLDLVTEAFF. For the CDR3, the DNA is TGTGCCAGCAGCTTGGACTTGGTTACTGAAGCTTTCTTT.

This rearrangement joins TRBV11-3 to TRBJ2-1; D is possibly TRBD2 (6 bases). V lost 5 bases and J 7 bases, leaving 15 bases between the germline ends. CDR1 and CDR2 from the germline V gene are SGHNT and YENEEA. The CDR3 is 14 amino acids. The CDR3 here is CASSPSGVGNEQFF. The DNA for the CDR3 is TGTGCCAGCAGCCCCTCGGGGGTGGGGAATGAGCAGTTCTTC.

The rearrangement joins TRBV7-9 to TRBJ1-2; D possibly corresponds to TRBD1 (6 bases). V was pared by 1 base and J by 4 bases, with 13 bases between. This CDR3 region has 15 residues. Germline CDR1 and CDR2: SEHNR and FQNEAQ (reference sequence). The CDR3 region has the DNA TGTGCCAGCAGCTTAGAAGTCGGCAGGGGCTATGGCTACACCTTC. As protein: CASSLEVGRGYGYTF. The full variable domain, with the rest looked up from reference TRBV7-9 and TRBJ1-2, is DTGVSQNPRHKITKRGQNVTFRCDPISEHNRLYWYRQTLGQGPEFLTYFQNEAQLEKSRLLSDRFSAERPKGSFSTLEIQRTEQGDSAMYLCASSLEVGRGYGYTFGSGTRLTVV.

The V call is TRBV2, the J call TRBJ1-6, with D perhaps matching TRBD1 (6 bases). V lost 6 bases and J lost 5, with 14 bases in between. The CDR3 has 15 residues. From germline, CDR1 is SNHLY and CDR2 FYNNEI. Written as DNA, the CDR3 is TGTGCCAGCAGCGAACAGGGAGGTGATAATTCACCCCTCCACTTT. Its translation: CASSEQGGDNSPLHF. The whole variable domain, filled in from reference TRBV2 and TRBJ1-6, reads EPEVTQTPSHQVTQMGQEVILRCVPISNHLYFYWYRQILGQKVEFLVSFYNNEISEKSEIFDDQFSVERPDGSNFTLKIRSTKLEDSAMYFCASSEQGGDNSPLHFGNGTRLTVT.

This clone was recorded a few times. V is TRBV15 and J is TRBJ1-2; 7 nucleotides match TRBD1. J lost 7 bases, V lost 0 bases, and 2 bases had no gene match. The CDR3 is 13 residues long. Per germline, CDR1 LNHNV and CDR2 YYDKDF (reference sequence). CDR3 nucleotides: TGTGCCACCAGCAGAGAACAGGGGTTTGGCTACACCTTC. This translates into CATSREQGFGYTF. The whole variable domain, filled in from reference TRBV15 and TRBJ1-2, reads DAMVIQNPRYQVTQFGKPVTLSCSQTLNHNVMYWYQQKSSQAPKLLFHYYDKDFNNEADTPDNFQSRRPNTSFCFLDIRSPGLGDTAMYLCATSREQGFGYTFGSGTRLTVV.

The chain employs TRBV3-1 (or the pseudogene TRBV3-2) and TRBJ2-3; 9 bases are shared with TRBD2. The V gene's germline CDR1 is LGHDT and CDR2 YNNKEL (reference sequence). V dropped 0 bases and J dropped 0; count of bases not matched to a gene: 7. The CDR3 covers 18 residues. For the CDR3, the DNA is TGTGCCAGCAGCCAAGATAGGTGGGCGGGGGGGAGCACAGATACGCAGTATTTT. It translates to CASSQDRWAGGSTDTQYF.

The chain employs TRBV5-1 and TRBJ2-6; TRBD1 aligns across 8 bases. This CDR3 region has 16 residues. CDR1 and CDR2 from the germline V gene are SGHRS and YFSETQ. Trimming at V came to 0 bases and at J to 4 bases, leaving 3 bases not matched to a gene. The CDR3 reads CASSLGTGSGANVLTF. The CDR3 DNA sequence: TGCGCCAGCAGCTTGGGGACAGGGTCCGGGGCCAACGTCCTGACTTTC.

This clone was seen more than once but under ten times. The V call is TRBV30, the J call TRBJ1-5, with TRBD1 as a possible D gene (5 bases). The CDR3 is 16 amino acids. Trimming removed 0 bases at V and 0 bases at J, with 12 bases between. The germline V gene encodes CDR1 GTSNPN and CDR2 SVGIG (reference sequence). As DNA, the CDR3 is TGTGCCTGGAGTGTCGGGGGAGGGGATAGCAATCAGCCCCAGCATTTT. It yields the protein CAWSVGGGDSNQPQHF.

The chain is built from TRBV6-5 and TRBJ2-2; weak D call: TRBD2 (7 bases). The germline V gene encodes CDR1 MNHEY and CDR2 SVGAGI. The V end lost 6 bases, the J end lost 5 bases, and 10 bases lay between the germline ends. The CDR3 length is 13 residues. The CDR3 sequence: CASRGGGTGELFF. DNA of the CDR3: TGTGCCAGCAGAGGGGGGGGTACCGGGGAGCTGTTTTTT.

The gene calls are TRBV18 and TRBJ1-4, with 9 positions matching TRBD1. Germline V gene data show CDR1 as KGHSH and CDR2 as LQKENI. V lost 5 bases, J lost 9 bases, and 10 bases stayed unmatched. This CDR3 has 15 amino acids. The CDR3 nucleotides are TGTGCCAGCTCATATCAGGGACAGGGTCATCAAAAACTGTTTTTT. Protein product: CASSYQGQGHQKLFF.

This chain connects TRBV18 to TRBJ2-5, with D unresolved. Germline V gene sequence: CDR1 KGHSH, CDR2 LQKENI. Trimming took off 5 bases at V and 5 bases at J, with 9 bases between the two ends. The CDR3 spans 12 residues. The CDR3 DNA reads TGTGCCAGCTCATCCGAGTTGGAGACCCAGTACTTC. Protein product: CASSSELETQYF.

The V gene is TRBV5-1, the J gene TRBJ2-7; 9 bases line up with TRBD2. With V trimmed by 3 bases and J by 6 bases, 7 bases remained unmatched. The germline V gene encodes CDR1 SGHRS and CDR2 YFSETQ. CDR3 length: 14 amino acids. DNA for the CDR3: TGCGCCAGCAGCTCCGGGACTAGCCGCCGCGAGCAGTACTTC. It translates to CASSSGTSRREQYF.

On this clone: A read error may explain this, as a much larger clone is one base away. V is TRBV12-3 or TRBV12-4 and J is TRBJ1-2; 9 positions match TRBD1. The CDR3 is made up of 13 amino acids. The V gene end was trimmed by 5 bases and the J gene end by 4 bases; junction bases not matched to a gene: 2. For the CDR3, the DNA is TGTGCCAGCAGTCCGGGACAGGGCTATGGCTACACCTTC. As protein: CASSPGQGYGYTF.